These T cell receptor beta chains were read from a single sample in a study of blood T cell repertoires in COVID-19. TCRdb keeps only in-frame clones here, not all; method: immunoSEQ multiplex PCR. The sample lists about 60,000 clones, 80% to 85% occurring once. The sample consisted of peripheral blood. The receptors stem from a human donor in a cohort sampled during active COVID-19. CDR3s include the opening cysteine and the closing phenylalanine or tryptophan. D genes are given only for firm matches. The size of a clone is reported for some rows only, either as once, few or many, or as a class for expanded clones.

clone_size	v_call	d_call	j_call	cdr3_length	cdr3_nt	cdr3_aa
NA	TRBV28	NA	TRBJ1-2	16	TGTGCCAGCAGCCCCCCCCGGGTGGGGCATAACTATGGCTACACCTTC	CASSPPRVGHNYGYTF
NA	TRBV3-1/TRBV3-2	TRBD1	TRBJ1-2	13	TGTGCCAGCAGCCCCAGGGGGCGGAATGGCTACACCTTC	CASSPRGRNGYTF
NA	TRBV11-3	TRBD2	TRBJ2-1	16	TGTGCCAGCAGCCCAGGTTCTAGCGGGTCTTACAATGAGCAGTTCTTC	CASSPGSSGSYNEQFF
NA	TRBV4-3	NA	TRBJ2-3	15	TGCGCCAGCAGCCAAGTAAACTCACCCACAGATACGCAGTATTTT	CASSQVNSPTDTQYF
NA	TRBV7-7	TRBD1	TRBJ2-1	15	TGTGCTAGCAGTCCCGGGACAGGGCCTAACAATGAGCAGTTCTTC	CASSPGTGPNNEQFF
NA	TRBV18	NA	TRBJ2-3	17	TGTGCCAGCTCACCACCCAAGGGCAGCAACCGGGAAGATACGCAGTATTTT	CASSPPKGSNREDTQYF
NA	TRBV25-1	NA	TRBJ2-1	16	TGTGCCAGCAGTGAAATAGACAGTAGCTCCTACAATGAGCAGTTCTTC	CASSEIDSSSYNEQFF
few	TRBV4-1	NA	TRBJ2-2	15	TGCGCCAGCAGCCACCGAACTGCGAACACCGGGGAGCTGTTTTTT	CASSHRTANTGELFF
NA	TRBV9	NA	TRBJ1-2	14	TGTGCCAGCAGCGTAGGCCAGGATGGAGGTGGCTACACCTTC	CASSVGQDGGGYTF
NA	TRBV7-9	NA	TRBJ2-5	14	TGTGCCAGCAGCTCTAGCGAGCGTTACGAGACCCAGTACTTC	CASSSSERYETQYF
NA	TRBV11-2	NA	TRBJ1-3	15	TGTGCCAGCAGCTCACAGGGTTTGGGTGGAAACACCATATATTTT	CASSSQGLGGNTIYF
NA	TRBV5-5	NA	TRBJ2-3	15	TGTGCCAGCAGCTTGGCGGCGGGGATCACAGATACGCAGTATTTT	CASSLAAGITDTQYF
NA	TRBV7-9	NA	TRBJ1-2	16	TGTGCCAGCAGCCTACGCCAGGGGATGAGCCTGGGTGGCTACACCTTC	CASSLRQGMSLGGYTF
NA	TRBV7-9	TRBD1	TRBJ1-4	14	TGTGCCACCGGGACAGCTGCAACTAATGAAAAACTGTTTTTT	CATGTAATNEKLFF
NA	TRBV5-4	NA	TRBJ2-2	16	TGTGCCAGCAGCTTAAAACGGACAGAGAACACCGGGGAGCTGTTTTTT	CASSLKRTENTGELFF
NA	TRBV19	TRBD2	TRBJ2-5	15	TGTGCCAGTAGTATTGAGCGGGGGGCGCAAGAGACCCAGTACTTC	CASSIERGAQETQYF
NA	TRBV19	TRBD1	TRBJ1-2	15	TGTGCCAGTAGTCCCAAGACAGGGCCGGGCTATGGCTACACCTTC	CASSPKTGPGYGYTF
NA	TRBV2	NA	TRBJ1-4	15	TGTGCCAGCAGTGAACCTCAGGGGAGAGGTGAAAAACTGTTTTTT	CASSEPQGRGEKLFF
NA	TRBV23-1	NA	TRBJ1-4	14	TGCGCCAGCAGGGGGCAGCCGACTAATGAAAAACTGTTTTTT	CASRGQPTNEKLFF
NA	TRBV4-1	TRBD2	TRBJ2-1	20	TGCGCCAGCAGCCACCCACTCCCGGGACTAGCGGGGAACTCCTACAATGAGCAGTTCTTC	CASSHPLPGLAGNSYNEQFF
NA	TRBV28	TRBD2	TRBJ2-5	17	TGTGCCAGCAGTTTAACGAGCGGGGGGGCATGGGTAGAGACCCAGTACTTC	CASSLTSGGAWVETQYF
NA	TRBV28	NA	TRBJ1-1	17	TGTGCCAGCAGCCAGGCATGGGGAAGCCACGGGACAAATGAAGCTTTCTTT	CASSQAWGSHGTNEAFF
NA	TRBV11-3	NA	TRBJ2-1	13	TGTGCCAGCAGTGGCAACCCCAACAATGAGCAGTTCTTC	CASSGNPNNEQFF
once	TRBV7-2	NA	TRBJ1-3	14	TGTGCCAGCAGCCACAGGGACTCTGGAAACACCATATATTTT	CASSHRDSGNTIYF
NA	TRBV18	TRBD1	TRBJ1-2	17	TGTGCCAGCTCACGTCAATTTAACAGGGGTAGCGGCTATGGCTACACCTTC	CASSRQFNRGSGYGYTF
few	TRBV3-1/TRBV3-2	NA	TRBJ2-1	16	TGTGCCAGCAGCCAAGACCTAAGGGGCGTCTACAATGAGCAGTTCTTC	CASSQDLRGVYNEQFF
NA	TRBV2	TRBD1	TRBJ1-6	16	TGTGCCAGCAGATATCCCGGGACAGGGGAAAGGTCACCCCTCCACTTT	CASRYPGTGERSPLHF
NA	TRBV2	TRBD2	TRBJ2-5	15	TGTGCCAGCAGTGAAGGGCTAGCGGGGGTAGAGACCCAGTACTTC	CASSEGLAGVETQYF
NA	TRBV5-4	TRBD1	TRBJ2-7	15	TGTGCCAGCAGCCCAGGACAGGGGAGCTCCTACGAGCAGTACTTC	CASSPGQGSSYEQYF
NA	TRBV12-3/TRBV12-4	NA	TRBJ2-1	12	TGTGCCAGCACCCTCTCCCCTGGCTTCCAGTTCTTC	CASTLSPGFQFF
NA	TRBV27	NA	TRBJ2-1	12	TGTGCCAGCAGCAGTGTGGGGCGTGAGCAGTTCTTC	CASSSVGREQFF
NA	TRBV2	TRBD1	TRBJ2-7	16	TGTGCCAGCAGGAAATCTGGGACAGGGGGCCCCAACGAGCAGTACTTC	CASRKSGTGGPNEQYF
once	TRBV6-4	TRBD1	TRBJ1-5	19	TGTGCCAGCAGGGTCAGACCGGGACAGGGTTCTTATAGCAATCAGCCCCAGCATTTT	CASRVRPGQGSYSNQPQHF
NA	TRBV6-6	NA	TRBJ1-5	16	TGTGCCAGCAGCAGCACCTCCGGGACAAGCAATCAGCCCCAGCATTTT	CASSSTSGTSNQPQHF
once	TRBV2	TRBD1	TRBJ1-1	15	TGTGCCAGCAAATCGACAGACAGGGGGAACACTGAAGCTTTCTTT	CASKSTDRGNTEAFF
NA	TRBV3-1/TRBV3-2	NA	TRBJ2-3	14	TGTGCCAGCAGCCTGCCGGGGTTCACAGATACGCAGTATTTT	CASSLPGFTDTQYF
NA	TRBV12-3/TRBV12-4	NA	TRBJ1-2	13	TGTGCCAGCAGGAAGACAGGAATGGCTGGCTACACCTTC	CASRKTGMAGYTF
NA	TRBV30	NA	TRBJ1-1	19	TGTGCCTGGAGTGTAAGGGTTTTGGGCGGGCCAAAGCTGAACACTGAAGCTTTCTTT	CAWSVRVLGGPKLNTEAFF
NA	TRBV2	NA	TRBJ1-2	12	TGTGCCAGCAGTGTGGTAATTGCTTCTAAGAACTTC	CASSVVIASKNF
NA	TRBV19	TRBD2	TRBJ2-3	16	TGTGCCAGTAGTATCCCCGACCCGGGGAGGGCAGATACGCAGTATTTT	CASSIPDPGRADTQYF
once	TRBV6-1	NA	TRBJ1-4	18	TGTGCCAGCAGTGAATCTTCAAGGGGTAGTGCAACTAATGAAAAACTGTTTTTT	CASSESSRGSATNEKLFF
NA	TRBV7-6	TRBD1	TRBJ1-1	16	TGTGCCAGCAGCAAACAGGGGGCTGATGGGAACACTGAAGCTTTCTTT	CASSKQGADGNTEAFF
NA	TRBV6-5	TRBD1	TRBJ1-2	14	TGTGCCAGCTACGAATCGGGGACAGGGCATGGCTACACCTTC	CASYESGTGHGYTF
NA	TRBV10-1	NA	TRBJ1-1	13	TGCGCCAGCAGTGATCGGGGGAACACTGAAGCTTTCTTT	CASSDRGNTEAFF
many	TRBV2	NA	TRBJ1-5	14	TGTGCCAGCAGTGGGGAGGTTGTTAATCAGCCCCAGCATTTT	CASSGEVVNQPQHF
NA	TRBV19	NA	TRBJ2-7	15	TGTGCCAGTAGTACCGTGGACAGAAACTCCTACGAGCAGTACTTC	CASSTVDRNSYEQYF
NA	TRBV15	NA	TRBJ1-4	18	TGTGCCACCAGCAGAGTGGCAGGGGCCGGCAGTACTAATGAAAAACTGTTTTTT	CATSRVAGAGSTNEKLFF
NA	TRBV19	NA	TRBJ2-3	16	TGTGCCAGTAGTATAGTGTGGCGGGGAGGCACAGATACGCAGTATTTT	CASSIVWRGGTDTQYF
NA	TRBV4-2	TRBD2	TRBJ2-1	15	TGTGCCAGCAGCCCCGGGACTAGCGGCTACAATGAGCAGTTCTTC	CASSPGTSGYNEQFF
NA	TRBV5-6	NA	TRBJ1-1	11	TGTGCCAGCAGCCTCCTGAGTGAAGCTTTCTTT	CASSLLSEAFF